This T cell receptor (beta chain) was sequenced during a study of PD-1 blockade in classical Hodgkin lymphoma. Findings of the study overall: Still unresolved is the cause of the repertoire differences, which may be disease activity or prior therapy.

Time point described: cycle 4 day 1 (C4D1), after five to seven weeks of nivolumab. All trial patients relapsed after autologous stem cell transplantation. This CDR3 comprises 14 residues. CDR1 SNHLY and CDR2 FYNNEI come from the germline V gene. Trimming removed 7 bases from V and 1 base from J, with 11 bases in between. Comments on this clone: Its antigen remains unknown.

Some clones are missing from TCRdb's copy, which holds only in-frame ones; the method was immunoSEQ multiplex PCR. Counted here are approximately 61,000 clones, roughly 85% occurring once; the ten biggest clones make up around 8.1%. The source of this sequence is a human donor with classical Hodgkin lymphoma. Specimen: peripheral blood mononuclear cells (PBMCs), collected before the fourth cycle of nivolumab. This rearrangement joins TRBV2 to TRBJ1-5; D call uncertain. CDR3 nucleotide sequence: TGTGCCAGCAAAGGGCAGATCAGCAATCAGCCCCAGCATTTT. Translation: CASKGQISNQPQHF.